These 3 T cell receptor beta chains were all obtained from the same sample, sequenced in a study of beta chain features in type 1 diabetes. Whole-study results and caveats: TCRB CDR3 length was moderately but significantly reduced in all four CD4+ subsets of Type 1 diabetes patients.

Their antigens are not known. Every bit of the isolated RNA underwent reverse transcription, so sequencing read expressed TCRB transcripts. Profiling relied on immunoSEQ multiplex PCR, and the TCRdb table lists in-frame clones only, not all of them. This sample carries 600,000 to 700,000 clones, roughly 13% of them seen once, and the ten largest clones take less than 0.025%. Material: naive CD4+ T cells from blood. These receptors came from a man younger than 30 with type 1 diabetes.

Details on this clone: Relative to the germline gene, one junction end is altered; a read error may explain this. Other DNA sequences of this sample code for an identical CDR3. The chain recombines TRBV11-2 with TRBJ2-1; unclear D gene. The germline V gene has CDR1 SGHAT and CDR2 FQNNGV. CDR3 size: 12 residues. CDR3 sequence reads: CASSLDNNEQFF. CDR3 sequence (DNA): TGTGCCAGCAGCCTAGACAATAATGAGCAGTTCTTC. Full variable domain (rest looked up from reference TRBV11-2 and TRBJ2-1): EAGVAQSPRYKIIEKRQSVAFWCNPISGHATLYWYQQILGQGPKLLIQFQNNGVVDDSQLPKDRFSAERLKGVDSTLKIQPAKLEDSAVYLCASSLDNNEQFFGPGTRLTVL.

A few counts support this clone. The chain recombines TRBV29-1 with TRBJ1-1, with 8 bases aligning to TRBD1. The V and J ends lost 6 bases and 11 bases, in that order; junction bases with no gene match: 8. The CDR3 length is 11 residues. Germline V gene lookup returns CDR1 SQVTM and CDR2 ANQGSEA. In DNA form, the CDR3 reads TGCAGCGTAACCAAGGACAGGGTGGCTTTCTTT. It translates to CSVTKDRVAFF.

CDR3 sequence: CASSSYVTGGGPDTQYF. The CDR3 DNA sequence: TGCGCCAGCAGCTCCTACGTTACAGGGGGCGGCCCAGATACGCAGTATTTT. This chain links TRBV5-1 with TRBJ2-3; 9 bases fit TRBD1. The V gene's germline CDR1 is SGHRS and CDR2 YFSETQ. The length of the CDR3 is 17 residues. Losses at the gene ends were 3 bases for V and 4 bases for J; bases not matched to a gene: 12.